Listed below are T cell receptor beta chains from one sample, sequenced in a study of blood T cell repertoires in COVID-19. Sequencing used immunoSEQ multiplex PCR; TCRdb keeps in-frame clones, though not all of them. The profile shows about 190,000 clones, approximately 90% of them singletons. Sequenced material: PBMCs or T cells enriched from blood (not recorded which). The receptor source for this set is a woman in her thirties or forties in a cohort exposed to, infected with or recovered from COVID-19 (not recorded which). Both conserved end residues are part of each CDR3. The order of the fields is J gene, V gene, D gene, clone size, CDR3 length, CDR3 DNA, CDR3 protein. D genes are given only for firm matches. Clone size, where shown, is once, few, many, or a class for clones that have expanded.

J: TRBJ2-7
V: TRBV6-1
D: TRBD1
size: .
length: 15
DNA: TGTGCCAGCAGTGAACCTAGTAGGACAGGGCCCGAGCAGTACTTC
CDR3: CASSEPSRTGPEQYF

J: TRBJ1-3
V: TRBV11-3
D: TRBD1
size: .
length: 14
DNA: TGTGCCAGCAGCTCAGGACAGGGAGTACACACCATATATTTT
CDR3: CASSSGQGVHTIYF

J: TRBJ2-5
V: TRBV29-1
D: .
size: .
length: 13
DNA: TGCAGCGTTGATGTAGCGGCACAAGAGACCCAGTACTTC
CDR3: CSVDVAAQETQYF

J: TRBJ1-1
V: TRBV2
D: TRBD1
size: .
length: 14
DNA: TGTGCCAGCAGCCAACAGGGGCCGGCCACTGAAGCTTTCTTT
CDR3: CASSQQGPATEAFF

J: TRBJ2-2
V: TRBV19
D: .
size: .
length: 14
DNA: TGTGCCAGTAGCCCCTCAGGGTATAGCGGGGAGCTGTTTTTT
CDR3: CASSPSGYSGELFF

J: TRBJ2-3
V: TRBV5-1
D: .
size: .
length: 13
DNA: TGCGCCAGCAGCTTGGGGGCTGTAGATACGCAGTATTTT
CDR3: CASSLGAVDTQYF

J: TRBJ2-7
V: TRBV27
D: .
size: .
length: 13
DNA: TGTGCCAGCAGTTTAACCGGCTCCTACGAGCAGTACTTC
CDR3: CASSLTGSYEQYF

J: TRBJ1-1
V: TRBV7-9
D: .
size: .
length: 14
DNA: TGTGCCAGCAGCTTTGCTGACAGTAACACTGAAGCTTTCTTT
CDR3: CASSFADSNTEAFF

J: TRBJ1-2
V: TRBV5-3
D: .
size: .
length: 14
DNA: TGTGCCAGAAGCTTGGCGGTGGGGCGGAACGGCTACACCTTC
CDR3: CARSLAVGRNGYTF

J: TRBJ1-1
V: TRBV7-9
D: TRBD1
size: .
length: 14
DNA: TGTGCCAGCACGGCGCAGGGGGCCAGCACTGAAGCTTTCTTT
CDR3: CASTAQGASTEAFF

J: TRBJ1-2
V: TRBV10-3
D: .
size: .
length: 19
DNA: TGTGCCATCAGTGTTTTACTGATCCGGGACACGAAGACGAACTATGGCTACACCTTC
CDR3: CAISVLLIRDTKTNYGYTF

J: TRBJ1-2
V: TRBV4-3
D: .
size: .
length: 15
DNA: TGCGCCAGCAGCCAAGTTCTCAGTTCTAACTATGGCTACACCTTC
CDR3: CASSQVLSSNYGYTF

J: TRBJ2-2
V: TRBV5-4
D: TRBD2
size: .
length: 15
DNA: TGTGCCAGCAGCTCAGGACTAGCGCGCACCGGGGAGCTGTTTTTT
CDR3: CASSSGLARTGELFF

J: TRBJ1-2
V: TRBV7-6
D: .
size: once
length: 14
DNA: TGTGCCAGCAGCTTAGGCGGGACCCTCTATGGCTACACCTTC
CDR3: CASSLGGTLYGYTF

J: TRBJ2-5
V: TRBV12-3/TRBV12-4
D: .
size: .
length: 13
DNA: TGTGCCAGCACCATCGCCCTAGTTGAGACCCAGTACTTC
CDR3: CASTIALVETQYF

J: TRBJ1-1
V: TRBV27
D: TRBD1
size: once
length: 16
DNA: TGTGCCAGCAGTTTAGGGATAGGGACAGCAAACACTGAAGCTTTCTTT
CDR3: CASSLGIGTANTEAFF

J: TRBJ1-2
V: TRBV5-1
D: TRBD1
size: .
length: 14
DNA: TGCGCCAGCAGCTACGGACAGGGGGCCGGTGGCTACACCTTC
CDR3: CASSYGQGAGGYTF

J: TRBJ2-7
V: TRBV6-5
D: .
size: once
length: 14
DNA: TGTGCCAGCAGTTACTCGAGAATACCCTACGAGCAGTACTTC
CDR3: CASSYSRIPYEQYF

J: TRBJ1-6
V: TRBV5-6
D: .
size: .
length: 14
DNA: TGTGCCAGCAGCTTGGGGCAGGGGAGTTCACCCCTCCACTTT
CDR3: CASSLGQGSSPLHF

J: TRBJ1-2
V: TRBV7-2
D: TRBD1
size: .
length: 14
DNA: TGTGCCAGCAGCGCGAGACAGGGGGCGTTTGGCTACACCTTC
CDR3: CASSARQGAFGYTF

J: TRBJ2-4
V: TRBV3-1/TRBV3-2
D: TRBD1
size: .
length: 14
DNA: TGTGCCAGCAGCCAAGGACAGGGCGGGAACATTCAGTACTTC
CDR3: CASSQGQGGNIQYF

J: TRBJ1-5
V: TRBV6-5
D: .
size: .
length: 15
DNA: TGTGCCAGCAACGACGGACACTTTAGCAATCAGCCCCAGCATTTT
CDR3: CASNDGHFSNQPQHF

J: TRBJ1-3
V: TRBV5-8
D: .
size: .
length: 15
DNA: TGTGCCAGCAGCTTGGAACTGTCTTCTGGAAACACCATATATTTT
CDR3: CASSLELSSGNTIYF

J: TRBJ1-3
V: TRBV6-1
D: TRBD1
size: .
length: 14
DNA: TGTGCCAGCAGTGAGGGACAGGGACCAAACACCATATATTTT
CDR3: CASSEGQGPNTIYF

J: TRBJ1-5
V: TRBV6-4
D: .
size: .
length: 14
DNA: TGTGCCATCAGCACAGGTTATAGCAATCAGCCCCAGCATTTT
CDR3: CAISTGYSNQPQHF

J: TRBJ1-1
V: TRBV7-9
D: TRBD1
size: .
length: 14
DNA: TGTGCCAGCAGCTTAGGCCCCCTACAGGGGCAAGCTTTCTTT
CDR3: CASSLGPLQGQAFF

J: TRBJ2-5
V: TRBV20-1
D: TRBD1
size: .
length: 11
DNA: TGCAGTGCTGGGACAGAAGAGACCCAGTACTTC
CDR3: CSAGTEETQYF

J: TRBJ1-6
V: TRBV25-1
D: .
size: .
length: 14
DNA: TGTGCCAGCAGTTGGGGGGGGAGCAATTCACCCCTCCACTTT
CDR3: CASSWGGSNSPLHF

J: TRBJ2-7
V: TRBV7-2
D: TRBD2
size: .
length: 15
DNA: TGTGCCAGCAGCTTATTCATCAGCGGGGAGTACGAGCAGTACTTC
CDR3: CASSLFISGEYEQYF

J: TRBJ2-3
V: TRBV7-6
D: .
size: many
length: 13
DNA: TGTGCCAGCAGCGCGACTGACACAGATACGCAGTATTTT
CDR3: CASSATDTDTQYF

J: TRBJ2-1
V: TRBV29-1
D: .
size: few
length: 16
DNA: TGCAGCGTTGAAACCAGGCTCCCAGGGGTCTACAATGAGCAGTTCTTC
CDR3: CSVETRLPGVYNEQFF

J: TRBJ2-1
V: TRBV19
D: TRBD2
size: .
length: 15
DNA: TGTGCCAGTACCTTCGGGACTAGCGCCTACAATGAGCAGTTCTTC
CDR3: CASTFGTSAYNEQFF

J: TRBJ1-4
V: TRBV4-3
D: .
size: once
length: 17
DNA: TGCGCCAGCAGCCTTAGATGGCCCCGGGAAAGAAATGAAAAACTGTTTTTT
CDR3: CASSLRWPRERNEKLFF

J: TRBJ2-2
V: TRBV9
D: .
size: .
length: 12
DNA: TGTGCCAGCAGCCACAGTAGCGGGGAGCTGTTTTTT
CDR3: CASSHSSGELFF

J: TRBJ1-2
V: TRBV24-1
D: .
size: .
length: 16
DNA: TGTGCCACCAGTGACCCCGGATCGGGGGGGACAAAAGGCTACACCTTC
CDR3: CATSDPGSGGTKGYTF

J: TRBJ2-1
V: TRBV9
D: .
size: .
length: 15
DNA: TGTGCCAGCAGCGCAGAGGCTCGATTAAACAATGAGCAGTTCTTC
CDR3: CASSAEARLNNEQFF

J: TRBJ2-5
V: TRBV27
D: TRBD1
size: .
length: 13
DNA: TGTGCCAGCAGTCTCAGGGGGTACGAGACCCAGTACTTC
CDR3: CASSLRGYETQYF

J: TRBJ2-7
V: TRBV21-1
D: .
size: .
length: 15
DNA: TGTGCCAGCAGCAAAGGAAGCGGGGGGGATTACGAGCAGTACTTC
CDR3: CASSKGSGGDYEQYF

J: TRBJ1-5
V: TRBV4-1
D: .
size: .
length: 14
DNA: TGCGCCAGCAGCCACTGGAGGGAAGATCAGCCCCAGCATTTT
CDR3: CASSHWREDQPQHF

J: TRBJ2-1
V: TRBV4-1
D: TRBD2
size: .
length: 17
DNA: TGCGCCAGCAGCCAAGCCGGGACTAGCGGGAGAGGGGGTGAGCAGTTCTTC
CDR3: CASSQAGTSGRGGEQFF

J: TRBJ1-6
V: TRBV5-1
D: TRBD1
size: few
length: 15
DNA: TGCGCCAGCAGCTTGGGACAGGGGTTTAGATCACCCCTCCACTTT
CDR3: CASSLGQGFRSPLHF

J: TRBJ2-7
V: TRBV10-1
D: TRBD1
size: .
length: 13
DNA: TGCGCCAGCGCTGGACAGGGCTCCTACGAGCAGTACTTC
CDR3: CASAGQGSYEQYF

J: TRBJ2-1
V: TRBV4-2
D: TRBD2
size: .
length: 16
DNA: TGTGCCAGCAGCCATCTTAGCGGGAGGGCCAGAAATGAGCAGTTCTTC
CDR3: CASSHLSGRARNEQFF

J: TRBJ1-5
V: TRBV28
D: TRBD1
size: .
length: 15
DNA: TGTGCCAGCAGTCTGACAGGGAGGTCCAATCAGCCCCAGCATTTT
CDR3: CASSLTGRSNQPQHF

J: TRBJ1-2
V: TRBV15
D: .
size: .
length: 14
DNA: TGTGCCACCAGCAGAGAGAGGAGTAACTATGGCTACACCTTC
CDR3: CATSRERSNYGYTF

J: TRBJ2-1
V: TRBV7-8
D: .
size: .
length: 16
DNA: TGTGCCAGCAGCTTTTCCATTAGCGTCCCAGGCGATGAGCAGTTCTTC
CDR3: CASSFSISVPGDEQFF

J: TRBJ1-1
V: TRBV9
D: TRBD1
size: .
length: 14
DNA: TGTGCCAGCAGCCCGGGACAGAAGAACACTGAAGCTTTCTTT
CDR3: CASSPGQKNTEAFF

J: TRBJ2-2
V: TRBV4-3
D: TRBD2
size: .
length: 19
DNA: TGCGCCAGCAGCAAAAGAGCCGGGACTAGCGGGGTAAACACCGGGGAGCTGTTTTTT
CDR3: CASSKRAGTSGVNTGELFF

J: TRBJ2-3
V: TRBV14
D: .
size: .
length: 15
DNA: TGTAACTTTTATGGGAGGCAGCTAAGCACAGATACGCAGTATTTT
CDR3: CNFYGRQLSTDTQYF

J: TRBJ1-5
V: TRBV4-1
D: .
size: once
length: 12
DNA: TGCGCCAGCAGCCCTCCCCCGGGGCCCCAGCATTTT
CDR3: CASSPPPGPQHF

J: TRBJ2-6
V: TRBV7-6
D: .
size: .
length: 15
DNA: TGTGCCAGCAGCTTAGGAGGATCTGGGGCCAACGTCCTGACTTTC
CDR3: CASSLGGSGANVLTF

J: TRBJ1-6
V: TRBV27
D: .
size: once
length: 14
DNA: TGTGCCAGCAGTTTTCGGGGGGCGGATTCACCCCTCCACTTT
CDR3: CASSFRGADSPLHF

J: TRBJ1-2
V: TRBV24-1
D: .
size: .
length: 16
DNA: TGTGCCACCAGTGACCCCGCGGGTCCGGAGGAGGATGGCTACACCTTC
CDR3: CATSDPAGPEEDGYTF